This TCR beta chain was profiled in a study of cytomegalovirus exposure and HLA in healthy donors. Researchers ran the PCR with 60 Vbeta and 13 Jbeta primers. Repertoires were generated with immunoSEQ multiplex PCR, while TCRdb's copy carries only in-frame clones and drops some. Among around 150,000 clones listed, roughly 80% were seen once. This receptor was taken from a girl aged 2 to 9 in good health and CMV-seropositive. The sequencing sample was made of PBMCs.

This chain's CDR3 is CASSPPGSQETQYF. The CDR3, as DNA: TGTGCCAGCAGCCCCCCCGGGAGCCAAGAGACCCAGTACTTC. V is TRBV5-4 and J is TRBJ2-5; tentative D call: TRBD2 (6 bases). The CDR3 is made up of 14 amino acids. Trimming took 4 bases from V and 1 from J, leaving 11 bases between them. CDR1 is SGHNT, CDR2 YYREEE, per germline (reference sequence).